This is a list of T cell receptor beta chains from one sample in a study. MiXCR was run by TCRdb on the multiplex PCR reads, yielding one entry per CDR3 protein. This table holds 85 to 100 distinct CDR3 sequences. Sequenced: tumor-infiltrating Tregs sorted from the breast tumor. These TCRs come from a female donor with breast cancer. Each CDR3 is given with its conserved first and last residue. The order of the fields is CDR3 DNA, CDR3 protein, J gene, clone size, V gene, D gene. The D gene is left open where the match is weak. Rows give clone size only sometimes, using once, few, many, or a class for an expanded clone.

TGTGCCAGCAGTTTAGGATATGACGGGGCAGAACGAGGCTACACCTTC | CASSLGYDGAERGYTF | TRBJ1-2 | hyperexpanded | TRBV12-3/TRBV12-4 | .
TGTGCCAGCACGGGACTGCATAACTATGGCTACACCTTC | CASTGLHNYGYTF | TRBJ1-2 | large | TRBV12-3/TRBV12-4 | .
TGTGCCAGCAGTTCGCCAGAAAACTATGGCTACACCTTC | CASSSPENYGYTF | TRBJ1-2 | large | TRBV12-3/TRBV12-4 | .
TGTGCCAGCAGTTTCGTTGCAGGGGCCTTGGGCTACACCTTC | CASSFVAGALGYTF | TRBJ1-2 | hyperexpanded | TRBV12-3/TRBV12-4 | .
TGTGCCAGCAGGTCCGGGACAGGGGTAGATGGCTACACCTTC | CASRSGTGVDGYTF | TRBJ1-2 | hyperexpanded | TRBV12-3/TRBV12-4 | TRBD1
TGTGCCAGCAGTTTAAGCGCAGGCTATGGCTACACCTTC | CASSLSAGYGYTF | TRBJ1-2 | large | TRBV12-3/TRBV12-4 | .
TGTGCCAGCAGTCAGGACAGGGGAAGTGGCTACACCTTC | CASSQDRGSGYTF | TRBJ1-2 | large | TRBV12-3/TRBV12-4 | TRBD1
TGTGCCAGCAGTGAGAGGGGAAACTATGGCTACACCTTC | CASSERGNYGYTF | TRBJ1-2 | hyperexpanded | TRBV12-3/TRBV12-4 | .
TGTGCCAGCAGTAGACAGGGGCGGATCTATGGCTACACCTTC | CASSRQGRIYGYTF | TRBJ1-2 | hyperexpanded | TRBV12-3/TRBV12-4 | TRBD1
TGTGCCAGCACTTCGGAGCGGGTTAGCTATGGCTACACCTTC | CASTSERVSYGYTF | TRBJ1-2 | . | TRBV12-3/TRBV12-4 | .
TGTGCCAGCAGTCGTAACTATGGCTACACCTTC | CASSRNYGYTF | TRBJ1-2 | large | TRBV12-3/TRBV12-4 | .
TGTGCCAGCAGGGGTGGACCTCGCGGCGATGGCTACACCTTC | CASRGGPRGDGYTF | TRBJ1-2 | hyperexpanded | TRBV12-3/TRBV12-4 | .